These T cell receptor beta chains were read from a single sample in a study of blood T cell repertoires in COVID-19. The repertoire was sequenced with immunoSEQ multiplex PCR; TCRdb's copy has only in-frame clones and lacks some. The sample records a few hundred thousand clones, 70% to 90% being singletons. The source material was peripheral blood. Source of these receptors: a woman aged 45-59 years with COVID-19, enrolled during active disease. Both conserved end residues are part of each CDR3. The D gene is left open where the match is weak. Size is stated for part of the rows, as once, few or many counts, or as a class when the clone is expanded.

d_call j_call clone_size v_call cdr3_nt cdr3_aa
NA TRBJ2-3 once TRBV13 TGTGCCAGCAGCTTATATGGCGGGGTTCAAGATACGCAGTATTTT CASSLYGGVQDTQYF
NA TRBJ1-1 NA TRBV6-5 TGTGCCAGCAGTCTCTACGCAGGGGAAGCTTTCTTT CASSLYAGEAFF
TRBD1 TRBJ1-1 NA TRBV13 TGTGCCAGCAGCTTAGAACAGGGGGAGACTGAAGCTTTCTTT CASSLEQGETEAFF
TRBD1 TRBJ1-1 NA TRBV7-9 TGTGCCAGCAGCCTCGGACAGGGAGTTTATATGAACACTGAAGCTTTCTTT CASSLGQGVYMNTEAFF
TRBD2 TRBJ2-5 once TRBV5-1 TGCGCCAGCAGCTCGAGCGGGGCAGAGACCCAGTACTTC CASSSSGAETQYF
NA TRBJ1-1 NA TRBV5-6 TGTGCCAGCAGCTACGGGACTTCAGTCACTGAAGCTTTCTTT CASSYGTSVTEAFF
TRBD1 TRBJ1-1 NA TRBV12-3/TRBV12-4 TGTGCCAGCAGGACAGACAGGGGCGCTGAAGCTTTCTTT CASRTDRGAEAFF
NA TRBJ1-1 few TRBV15 TGTGCCACCAGCGATCCGGGGGGAGGCCTAGGAACTGAAGCTTTCTTT CATSDPGGGLGTEAFF
TRBD1 TRBJ2-2 NA TRBV7-8 TGTGCCAGCAGCCAAAACAGGGGAAGGGGGACCGGGGAGCTGTTTTTT CASSQNRGRGTGELFF
NA TRBJ1-2 NA TRBV19 TGTGCCAGTAACCCCATTTTTGAAGTTCTAACTGGTGGCTACACCTTC CASNPIFEVLTGGYTF
NA TRBJ1-3 once TRBV20-1 TGCAGTGCTAGTCAGGGGCTTGGAAACACCATATATTTT CSASQGLGNTIYF
TRBD1 TRBJ2-7 NA TRBV7-2 TGTGCCAGCAGCGAGCACAGGGGTTCCTACGAGCAGTACTTC CASSEHRGSYEQYF
TRBD1 TRBJ2-1 NA TRBV4-3 TGCGCCAGCAGCCAAGATCGGACAGGTCGGGGATCGGATGAGCAGTTCTTC CASSQDRTGRGSDEQFF
TRBD2 TRBJ2-1 NA TRBV24-1 TGTGCCAGCGCCACTAGCGGGTCCTACAATGAGCAGTTCTTC CASATSGSYNEQFF
NA TRBJ2-1 NA TRBV5-1 TGCGCCAGCAGCCGGTTCGGACAGATCTCCTACAATGAGCAGTTCTTC CASSRFGQISYNEQFF
NA TRBJ2-5 NA TRBV3-1/TRBV3-2 TGTGCCAGCAGCTGGACAGAACAAGAGACCCAGTACTTC CASSWTEQETQYF
NA TRBJ1-6 NA TRBV19 TGTGCCAGTAGTACCTCCTCGGGGAGGGGACATTCACCCCTCCACTTT CASSTSSGRGHSPLHF
NA TRBJ2-2 NA TRBV10-1 TGCGCCAGCAGTGAGTCGAGCCACGGGGAGCTGTTTTTT CASSESSHGELFF
TRBD2 TRBJ2-1 NA TRBV11-3 TGTGCCAGCAGCCCCGGAGGGGGACTAGCGGGCCATGAGCAGTTCTTC CASSPGGGLAGHEQFF
NA TRBJ2-2 NA TRBV7-8 TGTGCCAGCAGCGCCGGCCCCATGAGGACCGGGGAGCTGTTTTTT CASSAGPMRTGELFF
NA TRBJ2-3 NA TRBV6-4 TGTGCCAGCACCAGCAGGGGTGATACGCAGTATTTT CASTSRGDTQYF
NA TRBJ2-1 NA TRBV28 TGTGCCAGCAGTTTCCGTAACCCGACCGGGACAAGGGCGTTCTTC CASSFRNPTGTRAFF
NA TRBJ2-2 NA TRBV19 TGTGCCAGTAGTATAGCAGGGCAGAACACCGGGGAGCTGTTTTTT CASSIAGQNTGELFF
NA TRBJ2-7 NA TRBV20-1 TGCAGTGCTCTTGGCCTTTACGAGCAGTACTTC CSALGLYEQYF
NA TRBJ1-2 once TRBV6-5 TGTGCCACACTTTGGGACTCCCGAGGGCACTATGGCTACACCTTC CATLWDSRGHYGYTF
NA TRBJ1-6 NA TRBV14 TGTGCCAGCAGCCAAGTACGGGGTTCCAGCGGGTCACCCCTCCACTTT CASSQVRGSSGSPLHF
NA TRBJ1-5 NA TRBV2 TGTGCCAGCAGTGGGGGGGGGAATAGCAATCAGCCCCAGCATTTT CASSGGGNSNQPQHF
NA TRBJ1-2 few TRBV19 TGTGCCAGTAGTTCAGCCAGCGTCGTCTATGGCTACACCTTC CASSSASVVYGYTF
TRBD1 TRBJ1-2 NA TRBV19 TGTGCCAGTAGTCTCCGGGACAGTCATGGCTACACCTTC CASSLRDSHGYTF
TRBD2 TRBJ2-3 NA TRBV20-1 TGCAGTGCTAGTTACGGACTAGCGGCCCCTACGCAGTATTTT CSASYGLAAPTQYF
NA TRBJ1-1 once TRBV5-4 TGTGCCAGCAGCCCCCCGGGAAGGGGAGGCACTGAAGCTTTCTTT CASSPPGRGGTEAFF
NA TRBJ2-5 NA TRBV7-6 TGTGCCAGCAGTACAGAGACCTTCGGAGGGGAGACCCAGTACTTC CASSTETFGGETQYF
TRBD1 TRBJ1-6 NA TRBV24-1 TGTGCCACCAGTAGGACAGGAGGTTCACCCCTCCACTTT CATSRTGGSPLHF
NA TRBJ1-2 NA TRBV4-1 TGCGCCAGCAGCGTACCCCAAGGCGGTAACTATGGCTACACCTTC CASSVPQGGNYGYTF
NA TRBJ2-5 once TRBV2 TGTGCCAGCAGTGAACGCCCACTTAAGGAGACCCAGTACTTC CASSERPLKETQYF
TRBD1 TRBJ1-4 few TRBV2 TGTGCCAGCCTTATTGGGGACAGGGGGCATGAAAAACTGTTTTTT CASLIGDRGHEKLFF
TRBD1 TRBJ2-2 NA TRBV14 TGTGCCAGCAGCCAAGGTGCGACAGGGTGGACCGGGGAGCTGTTTTTT CASSQGATGWTGELFF
TRBD2 TRBJ2-1 NA TRBV6-1 TGTGCCAGCAGTGAAGTATCCGGGGGGGCGTACAATGAGCAGTTCTTC CASSEVSGGAYNEQFF
NA TRBJ2-7 NA TRBV6-5 TGTGCCAGCAGTTTGGCAGGGAGGCAGGACGAGCAGTACTTC CASSLAGRQDEQYF
NA TRBJ2-2 NA TRBV29-1 TGCAGCGTTGAGGACAAGTGGGAGCTGTTTTTT CSVEDKWELFF